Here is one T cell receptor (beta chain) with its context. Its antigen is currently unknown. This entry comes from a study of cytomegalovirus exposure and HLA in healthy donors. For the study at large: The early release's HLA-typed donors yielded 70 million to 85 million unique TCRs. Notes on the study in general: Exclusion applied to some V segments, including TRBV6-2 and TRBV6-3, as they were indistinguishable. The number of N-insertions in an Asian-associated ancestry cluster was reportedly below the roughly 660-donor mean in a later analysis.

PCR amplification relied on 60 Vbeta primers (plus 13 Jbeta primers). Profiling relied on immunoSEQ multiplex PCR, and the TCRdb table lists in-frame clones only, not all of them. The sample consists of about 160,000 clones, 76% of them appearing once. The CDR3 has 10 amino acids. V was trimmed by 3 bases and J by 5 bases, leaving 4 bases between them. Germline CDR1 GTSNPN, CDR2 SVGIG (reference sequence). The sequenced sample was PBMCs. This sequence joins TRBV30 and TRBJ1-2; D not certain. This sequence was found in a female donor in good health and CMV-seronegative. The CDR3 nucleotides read TGTGCCTGGAGACAGTATGGCTACACCTTC. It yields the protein CAWRQYGYTF.